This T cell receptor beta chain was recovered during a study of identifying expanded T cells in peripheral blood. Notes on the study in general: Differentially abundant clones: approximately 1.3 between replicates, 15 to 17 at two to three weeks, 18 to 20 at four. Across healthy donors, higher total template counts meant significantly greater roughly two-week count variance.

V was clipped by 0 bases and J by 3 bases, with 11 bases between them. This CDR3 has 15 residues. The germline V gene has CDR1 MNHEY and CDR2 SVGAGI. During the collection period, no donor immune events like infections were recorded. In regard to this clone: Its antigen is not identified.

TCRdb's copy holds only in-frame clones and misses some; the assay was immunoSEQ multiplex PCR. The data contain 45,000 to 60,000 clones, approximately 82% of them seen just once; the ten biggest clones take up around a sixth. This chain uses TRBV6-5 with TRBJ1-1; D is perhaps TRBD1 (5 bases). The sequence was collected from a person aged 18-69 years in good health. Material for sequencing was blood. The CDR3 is CASSYSPKGYTEAFF. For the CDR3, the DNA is TGTGCCAGCAGTTACTCGCCAAAGGGGTACACTGAAGCTTTCTTT.